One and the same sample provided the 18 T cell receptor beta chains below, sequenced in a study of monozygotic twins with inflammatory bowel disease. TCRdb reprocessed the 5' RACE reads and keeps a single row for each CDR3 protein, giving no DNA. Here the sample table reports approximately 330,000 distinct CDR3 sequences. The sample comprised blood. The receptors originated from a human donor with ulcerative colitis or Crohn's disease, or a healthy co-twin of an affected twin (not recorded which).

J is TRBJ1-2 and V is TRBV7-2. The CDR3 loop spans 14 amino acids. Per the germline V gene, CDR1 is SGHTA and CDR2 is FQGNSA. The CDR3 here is CASSLVPRIYGYTF.

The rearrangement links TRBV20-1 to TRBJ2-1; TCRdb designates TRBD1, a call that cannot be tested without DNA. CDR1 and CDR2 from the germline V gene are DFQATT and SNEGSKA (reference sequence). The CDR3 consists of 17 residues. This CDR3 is CSARGGGQTKTYNEQFF.

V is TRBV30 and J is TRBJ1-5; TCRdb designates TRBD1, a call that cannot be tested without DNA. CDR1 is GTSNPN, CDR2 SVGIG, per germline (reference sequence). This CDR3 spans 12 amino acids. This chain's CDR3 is CAWSRPGQPQHF.

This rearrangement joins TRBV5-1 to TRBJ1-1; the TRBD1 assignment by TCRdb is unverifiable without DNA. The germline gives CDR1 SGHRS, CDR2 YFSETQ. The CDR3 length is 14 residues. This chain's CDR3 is CASSLAPGDTEAFF. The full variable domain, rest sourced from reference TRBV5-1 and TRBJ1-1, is KAGVTQTPRYLIKTRGQQVTLSCSPISGHRSVSWYQQTPGQGLQFLFEYFSETQRNKGNFPGRFSGRQFSNSRSEMNVSTLELGDSALYLCASSLAPGDTEAFFGQGTRLTVV.

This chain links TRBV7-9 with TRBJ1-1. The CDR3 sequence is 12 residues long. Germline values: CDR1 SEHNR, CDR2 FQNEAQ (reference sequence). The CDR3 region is CASSPEGAEAFF. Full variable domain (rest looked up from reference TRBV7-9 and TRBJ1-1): DTGVSQNPRHKITKRGQNVTFRCDPISEHNRLYWYRQTLGQGPEFLTYFQNEAQLEKSRLLSDRFSAERPKGSFSTLEIQRTEQGDSAMYLCASSPEGAEAFFGQGTRLTVV.

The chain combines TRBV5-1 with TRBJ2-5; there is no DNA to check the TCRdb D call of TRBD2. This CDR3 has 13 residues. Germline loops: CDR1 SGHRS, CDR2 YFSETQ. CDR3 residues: CASSGGPQETQYF.

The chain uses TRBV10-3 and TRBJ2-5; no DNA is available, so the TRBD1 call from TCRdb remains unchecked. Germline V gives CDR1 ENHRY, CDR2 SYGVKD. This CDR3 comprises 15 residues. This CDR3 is CAISDGYRGQETQYF.

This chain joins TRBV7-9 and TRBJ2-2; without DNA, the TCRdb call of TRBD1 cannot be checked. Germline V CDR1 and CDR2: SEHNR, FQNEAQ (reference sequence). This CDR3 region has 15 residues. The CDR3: CASSQGQVGAGELFF.

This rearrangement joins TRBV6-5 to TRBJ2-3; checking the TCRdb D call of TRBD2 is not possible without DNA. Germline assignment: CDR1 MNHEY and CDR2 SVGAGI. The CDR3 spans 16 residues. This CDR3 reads CASSYVAGGQSDTQYF.

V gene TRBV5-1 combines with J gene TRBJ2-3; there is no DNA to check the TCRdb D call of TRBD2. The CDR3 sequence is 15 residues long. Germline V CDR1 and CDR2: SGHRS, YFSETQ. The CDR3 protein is CASSLSSGVTDTQYF.

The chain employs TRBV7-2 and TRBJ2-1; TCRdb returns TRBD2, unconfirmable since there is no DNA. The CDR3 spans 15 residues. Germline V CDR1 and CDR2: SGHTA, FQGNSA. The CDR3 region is CASSFRLAPYNEQFF. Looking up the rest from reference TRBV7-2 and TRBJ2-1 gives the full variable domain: GAGVSQSPSNKVTEKGKDVELRCDPISGHTALYWYRQSLGQGLEFLIYFQGNSAPDKSGLPSDRFSAERTGGSVSTLTIQRTQQEDSAVYLCASSFRLAPYNEQFFGPGTRLTVL.

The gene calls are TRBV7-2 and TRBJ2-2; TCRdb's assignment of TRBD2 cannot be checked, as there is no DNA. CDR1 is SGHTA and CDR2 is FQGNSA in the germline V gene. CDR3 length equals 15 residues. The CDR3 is CASSLLGLPTGELFF.

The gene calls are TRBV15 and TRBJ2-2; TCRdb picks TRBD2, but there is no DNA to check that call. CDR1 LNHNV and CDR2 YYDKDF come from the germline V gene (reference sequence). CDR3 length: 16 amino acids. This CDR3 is CATSSQGLGGHGELFF.

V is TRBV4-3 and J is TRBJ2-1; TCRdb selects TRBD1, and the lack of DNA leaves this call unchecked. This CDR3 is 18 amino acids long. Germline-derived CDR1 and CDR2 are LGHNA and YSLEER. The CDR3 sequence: CASSPETGARGSYNEQFF.

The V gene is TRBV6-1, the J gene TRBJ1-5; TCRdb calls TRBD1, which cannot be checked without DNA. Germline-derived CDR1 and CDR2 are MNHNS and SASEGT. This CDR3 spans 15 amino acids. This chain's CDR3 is CASRRTGGRGQPQHF.

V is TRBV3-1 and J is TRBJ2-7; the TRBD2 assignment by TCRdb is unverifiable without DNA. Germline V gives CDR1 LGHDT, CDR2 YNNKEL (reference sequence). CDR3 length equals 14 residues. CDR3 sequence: CASSQGAGGGGQYF.

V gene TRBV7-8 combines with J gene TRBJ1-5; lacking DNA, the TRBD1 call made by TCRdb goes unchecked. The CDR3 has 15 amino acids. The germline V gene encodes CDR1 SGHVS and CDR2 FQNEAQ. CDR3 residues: CASSFPGGGGQPQHF.

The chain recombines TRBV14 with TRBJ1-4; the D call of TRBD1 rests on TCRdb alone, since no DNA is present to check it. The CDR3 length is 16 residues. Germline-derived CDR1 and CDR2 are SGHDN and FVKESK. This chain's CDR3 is CASSQVNTGTGEKLFF.